The 20 T cell receptor beta chains given below trace back to one sample, sequenced in a study of blood T cell repertoires in COVID-19. The table came from immunoSEQ multiplex PCR; TCRdb's copy has only in-frame clones and leaves some out. Of fewer than 55,000 clones listed, around 82% are singletons. Specimen: peripheral blood. The source of these receptors is a woman in her sixties with acute or convalescent COVID-19.

This clone was observed once. The chain employs TRBV28 and TRBJ1-2; TRBD1 matches 7 bases. V dropped 7 bases and J dropped 4; count of bases not matched to a gene: 6. Germline V CDR1 and CDR2: MDHEN, SYDVKM. The CDR3 loop spans 13 amino acids. CDR3 nucleotide sequence: TGTGCCAGCAAGGCAGGGGGAACCTATGGCTACACCTTC. Its translation is CASKAGGTYGYTF.

This clone has more than one count but fewer than ten. The rearrangement joins TRBV19 to TRBJ2-7; the D gene is possibly TRBD2 (7 bases). The CDR3 has 15 residues. Germline CDR1 LNHDA, CDR2 SQIVND (reference sequence). Trimming left V 3 bases short and J 2 bases short, with 14 bases between. CDR3 protein: CASSIREGHPYEQYF. The CDR3 bases are TGTGCCAGTAGTATTAGGGAGGGACATCCCTACGAGCAGTACTTC.

The V and J genes are TRBV9 and TRBJ1-1, with unresolved D. V lost 4 bases and J lost 3, with 10 bases in between. Germline V lookup: CDR1 SGDLS, CDR2 YYNGEE. This CDR3 spans 13 amino acids. The CDR3 loop reads CASSKDTDTEAFF. CDR3 bases: TGTGCCAGCAGCAAAGACACTGACACTGAAGCTTTCTTT.

The chain combines TRBV3-1 (or the pseudogene TRBV3-2) with TRBJ1-5; unclear D gene. CDR3 length: 14 amino acids. The germline gives CDR1 LGHDT, CDR2 YNNKEL (reference sequence). Trimming shortened V by 1 base and J by 1 base, and 5 bases separated the two germline ends. The CDR3 is CASSQAGSNQPQHF. The CDR3 DNA sequence: TGTGCCAGCAGCCAAGCGGGGAGCAATCAGCCCCAGCATTTT.

The genes are TRBV7-8 and TRBJ2-7; the match to TRBD2 covers 9 bases. The CDR3 extends over 18 amino acids. The ends lost 0 bases at V and 2 bases at J; junction bases unmatched: 11. Germline CDR1 reads SGHVS; CDR2 reads FQNEAQ. The CDR3 here is CASSLARHASGDTYEQYF. The CDR3 DNA reads as TGTGCCAGCAGCTTAGCGCGCCACGCTAGCGGGGATACCTACGAGCAGTACTTC.

There are a few counts of this clone. CDR3 nucleotides: TGTGCCAGCAGTATTTCCGGGGGACGAGATGGCTACACCTTC. Amino acids: CASSISGGRDGYTF. The rearrangement links TRBV27 to TRBJ1-2; tentative D call: TRBD1 (5 bases). V dropped 5 bases and J dropped 6 bases, with 16 bases sitting between them. The germline CDR1 and CDR2 sequences are MNHEY and SMNVEV (reference sequence). The CDR3 extends over 14 amino acids.

V and J are TRBV9 and TRBJ2-2; 11 nucleotides match TRBD1. V trimming: 3 bases; J trimming: 6 bases; junction bases outside the gene matches: 1. In germline, CDR1 is SGDLS, CDR2 YYNGEE. CDR3 length equals 14 residues. CDR3 sequence reads: CASSGTGGSGELFF. Here the CDR3 DNA reads TGTGCCAGCAGCGGGACAGGGGGCTCCGGGGAGCTGTTTTTT.

The chain recombines TRBV7-8 with TRBJ2-7; D gene uncertain. The CDR3 spans 14 residues. V lost 4 bases, J lost 4 bases, and 14 bases lay in between. Germline V gene sequence: CDR1 SGHVS, CDR2 FQNEAQ. The CDR3 loop reads CASSYGSKVYEQYF. CDR3 DNA sequence: TGTGCCAGCAGCTACGGGTCGAAAGTTTACGAGCAGTACTTC.

The V call is TRBV12-3 or TRBV12-4, the J call TRBJ1-4; tentative D call: TRBD1 (5 bases). The ends were cut back, 8 bases at V and 7 bases at J, with 11 bases in the middle. The CDR3 spans 12 residues. The CDR3 sequence is CASGPRGEKLFF. The CDR3, as DNA: TGTGCCAGCGGCCCTAGGGGTGAAAAACTGTTTTTT.

The chain has TRBV3-1 (or the pseudogene TRBV3-2) and TRBJ1-5, with TRBD1 as a possible D gene (5 bases). The germline V gene encodes CDR1 LGHDT and CDR2 YNNKEL (reference sequence). The CDR3 covers 15 residues. V shed 1 base and J shed 0 bases, with 7 bases lying between them. As DNA, the CDR3 is TGTGCCAGCAGCCAAGGACAGCATAGCAATCAGCCCCAGCATTTT. Protein: CASSQGQHSNQPQHF.

The chain's CDR3 is CASSALAGWGRSETQYF. DNA for the CDR3: TGTGCCAGCAGTGCACTAGCGGGATGGGGACGTTCTGAGACCCAGTACTTC. The rearrangement joins TRBV25-1 to TRBJ2-5, with 10 bases lining up with TRBD2. V lost 4 bases to trimming and J lost 5 bases; unmatched junction nucleotides: 13. Germline V gives CDR1 MGHDK, CDR2 SYGVNS. The CDR3 loop spans 17 amino acids.

In DNA form, the CDR3 reads TGTGCCAGCAGCCTCTATCAGGGGGCGAACACCATATATTTT. As protein: CASSLYQGANTIYF. This chain uses TRBV4-2 with TRBJ1-3, with 8 nucleotides matching TRBD1. Germline-derived CDR1 and CDR2 are LGHNA and YNFKEQ. The junction had 6 bases not matched to a gene; V was cut back by 4 bases and J by 7 bases. The CDR3 has 14 amino acids.

The genes are TRBV6-6 and TRBJ1-4; D uncertain. Trimming cost V 6 bases and J 1 base, with 9 bases left between them. From germline, CDR1 is MNHNY and CDR2 SVGAGI (reference sequence). The CDR3 length is 14 residues. The CDR3 region has the DNA TGTGCCAGCAGAGTGTCAGGAACTAATGAAAAACTGTTTTTT. It is translated as CASRVSGTNEKLFF.

The J gene is TRBJ1-2, the V gene TRBV6-5; unclear D gene. Trimming took off 4 bases at V and 11 bases at J, with 11 bases between the two ends. Germline lookup yields CDR1 MNHEY and CDR2 SVGAGI. CDR3 size: 11 residues. The CDR3: CASSLRGRYTF. Here the CDR3 DNA reads TGTGCCAGCAGTTTAAGAGGTCGTTACACCTTC.

V gene TRBV7-7 combines with J gene TRBJ2-7; TRBD1 aligns across 7 bases. V lost 5 bases and J lost 3; bases outside the gene matches: 13. This CDR3 region has 16 residues. The germline gives CDR1 SSHAT, CDR2 FNYEAQ (reference sequence). The CDR3 nucleotides are TGTGCCAGCAGCCGTACCGAGGGACAGCGTAACTACGAGCAGTACTTC. Translated: CASSRTEGQRNYEQYF.

The genes are TRBV27 and TRBJ1-1, with D unresolved. CDR1 and CDR2 (germline): MNHEY, SMNVEV (reference sequence). The V end lost 0 bases, the J end lost 1 base, and 12 bases lay between the germline ends. The CDR3 has 16 residues. The CDR3 DNA reads as TGTGCCAGCAGTTTATCGATAGCCAGCTCGAACACTGAAGCTTTCTTT. It encodes CASSLSIASSNTEAFF.

The chain recombines TRBV5-4 with TRBJ2-2; TRBD2 agrees at 8 bases. CDR1 and CDR2 from the germline V gene are SGHNT and YYREEE (reference sequence). The CDR3 has 15 amino acids. The V segment lost 2 bases and the J segment 4 bases; nucleotides outside the gene matches: 4. The CDR3, as DNA: TGTGCCAGCAGCTTTGCGGGGGGTGGCACCGGGGAGCTGTTTTTT. It encodes CASSFAGGGTGELFF.

This chain connects TRBV6-5 to TRBJ2-1; 9 bases match TRBD1. Per the germline V gene, CDR1 is MNHEY and CDR2 is SVGAGI. Unmatched junction bases numbered 10, after V lost 6 bases and J lost 7 bases. The CDR3 is made up of 15 amino acids. This chain's CDR3 is CASSRPGQGLNEQFF. The CDR3 DNA follows: TGTGCCAGCAGCCGACCGGGACAGGGTCTTAATGAGCAGTTCTTC.

The rearrangement links TRBV5-4 to TRBJ2-2, with 7 bases identical to TRBD1. This CDR3 is built from 14 residues. V lost 4 bases, J lost 4 bases, and 4 bases stayed unmatched. The germline V gene has CDR1 SGHNT and CDR2 YYREEE (reference sequence). DNA of the CDR3: TGTGCCAGCAGCCTGACAGGGACCACCGGGGAGCTGTTTTTT. The encoded protein is CASSLTGTTGELFF.

The chain carries TRBV14 and TRBJ2-3; 8 bases are shared with TRBD2. Germline CDR1 and CDR2: SGHDN and FVKESK. The CDR3 contains 15 residues. The trim removed 5 bases at V and 2 bases at J, leaving 6 bases unmatched. Here the CDR3 DNA reads TGTGCCAGCAGCTATTTAGCGGGGCTCACAGATACGCAGTATTTT. Its protein product is CASSYLAGLTDTQYF. Supplemented by reference TRBV14 and TRBJ2-3, the full variable domain reads EAGVTQFPSHSVIEKGQTVTLRCDPISGHDNLYWYRRVMGKEIKFLLHFVKESKQDESGMPNNRFLAERTGGTYSTLKVQPAELEDSGVYFCASSYLAGLTDTQYFGPGTRLTVL.